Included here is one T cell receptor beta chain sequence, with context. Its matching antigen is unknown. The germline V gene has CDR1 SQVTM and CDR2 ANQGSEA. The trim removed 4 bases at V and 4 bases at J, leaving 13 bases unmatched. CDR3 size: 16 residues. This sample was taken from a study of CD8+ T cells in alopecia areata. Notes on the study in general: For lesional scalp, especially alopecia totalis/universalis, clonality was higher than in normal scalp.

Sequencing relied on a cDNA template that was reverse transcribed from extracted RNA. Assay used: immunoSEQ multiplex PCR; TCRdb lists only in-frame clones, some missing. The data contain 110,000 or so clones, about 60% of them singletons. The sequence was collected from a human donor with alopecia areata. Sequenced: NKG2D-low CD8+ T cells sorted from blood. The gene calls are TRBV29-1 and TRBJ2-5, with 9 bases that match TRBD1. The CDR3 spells CSVAAPLDRGRETQYF. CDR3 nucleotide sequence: TGCAGCGTTGCGGCGCCCCTGGACAGGGGACGAGAGACCCAGTACTTC.